A selection of T cell receptor beta chains follows, all from one sample in a study of blood T cells in healthy people across ages. TCRdb reprocessed the 5' RACE reads via MiXCR and lists one record per CDR3 protein. The repertoire includes hundreds of thousands of distinct CDR3 sequences, more than 20% of them detected once, and roughly 3.7% sits in the top ten. The sequenced sample consisted of blood. The source of these receptors is a man aged 65 to 79 in good health. The CDR3 runs from the conserved cysteine through the conserved F or W. The D gene is left open where the match is weak.

J,D,V,CDR3
TRBJ2-7,NA,TRBV10-3,CAISASSFYEQYF
TRBJ2-4,TRBD2,TRBV27,CASSKLAGVTKNIQYF
TRBJ2-1,NA,TRBV21-1,CASSHPAGVTYNEQFF
TRBJ2-1,TRBD1,TRBV7-9,CASSSGQGLSYNEQFF
TRBJ2-7,NA,TRBV2,CASSEGGSYEQHF
TRBJ2-1,TRBD2,TRBV20-1,CSASTAGYYNEQFF
TRBJ2-5,NA,TRBV29-1,CSKVVGETQYF
TRBJ2-3,TRBD1,TRBV27,CASSPGQGYTQYF
TRBJ2-1,TRBD2,TRBV3-1,CASSHNGRAPENEQFF
TRBJ1-6,NA,TRBV27,CASCIREGSYNSPLHF